This entry is about one T cell receptor beta chain. Two negative PCRs, clearance, or symptom resolution had been documented for recovered Cohort 3 donors. The data originate from a study of blood T cell repertoires in COVID-19. The V end lost 10 bases, the J end lost 0 bases, and 12 bases lay between the germline ends. Germline CDR1 reads ENHRY; CDR2 reads SYGVKD. The length of the CDR3 is 14 residues. Produced via immunoSEQ multiplex PCR; TCRdb's table is partial and in-frame only. The sample shows 250,000 to 350,000 clones, approximately 85% of them seen only once. The V call is TRBV10-3, the J call TRBJ2-2; possibly TRBD2 for D (7 bases). The origin of this receptor is a woman under 40 who had recovered from COVID-19. The sample taken for sequencing was PBMCs or T cells enriched from blood (not recorded which). In DNA, the CDR3 is TGTGCCACGGGGGGCCCAACGAACACCGGGGAGCTGTTTTTT. It is translated as CATGGPTNTGELFF.